Detailed here is one T cell receptor (beta chain). Authors' analysis steps: Researchers report that nucleated cell counts were estimated from reference gene primer amplification. Assay: immunoSEQ multiplex PCR; the TCRdb copy retains only in-frame clones and omits some. Clone size and the V and J calls come from that table; the DNA yielded D and trimming. The table has 200,000 to 250,000 clones, 90% to 95% seen once. The data derive from a study of blood T cell repertoires in COVID-19. The V gene's germline CDR1 is MNHEY and CDR2 SMNVEV (reference sequence). The ends were cut back, 7 bases at V and 2 bases at J, with 17 bases in the middle. This CDR3 comprises 15 residues.

The sequenced material came from PBMCs or T cells enriched from blood (not recorded which). The source is a woman younger than 30 who had recovered from COVID-19. The rearrangement uses TRBV27 and TRBJ1-2; no definite D call. The CDR3 here is CASNPHGTENYGYTF. The CDR3 DNA reads as TGTGCCAGCAACCCACACGGAACAGAAAACTATGGCTACACCTTC.